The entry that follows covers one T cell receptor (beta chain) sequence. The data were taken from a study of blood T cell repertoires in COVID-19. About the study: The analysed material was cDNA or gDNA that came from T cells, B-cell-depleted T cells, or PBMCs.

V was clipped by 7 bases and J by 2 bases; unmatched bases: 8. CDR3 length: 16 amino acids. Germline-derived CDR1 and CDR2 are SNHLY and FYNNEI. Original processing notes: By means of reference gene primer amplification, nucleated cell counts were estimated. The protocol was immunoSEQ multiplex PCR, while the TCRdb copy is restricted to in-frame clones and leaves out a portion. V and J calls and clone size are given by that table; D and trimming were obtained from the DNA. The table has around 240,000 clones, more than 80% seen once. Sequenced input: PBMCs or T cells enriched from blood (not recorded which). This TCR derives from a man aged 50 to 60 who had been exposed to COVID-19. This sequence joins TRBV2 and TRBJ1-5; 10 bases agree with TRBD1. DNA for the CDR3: TGTGCCAGCACGAGGGACAGGGGTCGTGGCAATCAGCCCCAGCATTTT. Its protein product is CASTRDRGRGNQPQHF.